This T cell receptor beta chain appears in the sequencing data of a study of blood T cell repertoires in COVID-19. About the study: Samples of COVID-19 (acute and convalescent) were obtained from the United States, Italy and Spain.

The CDR3 runs to 18 residues. In germline, CDR1 is LGHNT, CDR2 FRNRAP. V was pared by 1 base and J by 7 bases, with 23 bases between. The repertoire was sequenced with immunoSEQ multiplex PCR; TCRdb's copy has only in-frame clones and lacks some. This sample yields approximately 270,000 clones, of which 85% to 90% are seen a single time; roughly 1.7% belongs to the top ten. What was sequenced was PBMCs or T cells enriched from blood (not recorded which). The chain combines TRBV12-5 with TRBJ1-5; perhaps TRBD1 as D (5 bases). The sequence was collected from a middle-aged man who had recovered from COVID-19. DNA for the CDR3: TGTGCTAGTGGTTTGGACCTTGGGGAAGGCAGGGAGGGCCAGCCCCAGCATTTT. As protein: CASGLDLGEGREGQPQHF.